This T cell receptor (beta chain) was identified during a study of cytomegalovirus exposure and HLA in healthy donors. There are 18 residues in the CDR3. Germline V lookup: CDR1 LGHNA, CDR2 YNFKEQ. The junction had 12 bases not matched to a gene; V was cut back by 1 base and J by 6 bases. Measured with immunoSEQ multiplex PCR; TCRdb has only the in-frame clones, and not every one. The profile shows about 350,000 clones, about 90% of them singletons. The genes are TRBV4-2 and TRBJ2-4; 10 nucleotides align to TRBD2. The sequence was collected from a woman in her twenties or thirties in good health and CMV-seropositive. Sequencing used PBMCs. The CDR3 coding sequence is TGTGCCAGCAGCCAAGGAAGGGGGCTAGCGGGGGAAGGAAACATTCAGTACTTC. Protein product: CASSQGRGLAGEGNIQYF.